This passage covers 13 T cell receptor beta chains from one sample sequenced in a study of T-cell reconstitution after alpha-beta-depleted transplantation in children. TCRbeta library construction was performed incorporating unique molecular identifiers. TCRdb ran MiXCR on the PCR reads and lists one entry per CDR3 protein. The repertoire holds some 200,000 distinct CDR3 sequences, 8.5% to 10% seen once, with around 6.2% in the top ten. This material consisted of PBMCs from the stem cell graft donor, taken from the stem cell graft. These receptors all come from a human donor who donated a stem cell graft to a child with acute lymphoblastic leukemia.

This chain uses TRBV29-1 with TRBJ2-3, with 14 positions matching TRBD2. The V gene end was trimmed by 4 bases and the J gene end by 4 bases; junction bases not matched to a gene: 4. Germline CDR1 SQVTM, CDR2 ANQGSEA. The CDR3 is 15 residues long. The CDR3 sequence: CSVGTSGGRADTQYF. CDR3 DNA: TGCAGCGTTGGGACTAGCGGGGGGAGGGCAGATACGCAGTATTTT.

CDR3 DNA sequence: TGTGCCAGCAGCCATGGACAGGGCATAGGCAATCAGCCCCAGCATTTT. It translates to CASSHGQGIGNQPQHF. The chain couples TRBV5-6 to TRBJ1-5; 8 nucleotides align to TRBD1. This CDR3 region has 16 residues. Germline V CDR1 and CDR2: SGHDT, YYEEEE. V shed 4 bases, J shed 2 bases, and the junction held 8 bases outside the gene matches. Full variable domain (rest looked up from reference TRBV5-6 and TRBJ1-5): DAGVTQSPTHLIKTRGQQVTLRCSPKSGHDTVSWYQQALGQGPQFIFQYYEEEERQRGNFPDRFSGHQFPNYSSELNVNALLLGDSALYLCASSHGQGIGNQPQHFGDGTRLSIL.

In this sample, this clonotype turned up a few times. Written as DNA, the CDR3 is TGTGCCAGCAGCTCGTATTCAGCCCAAACAGATACGCAGTATTTT. The encoded protein is CASSSYSAQTDTQYF. The chain combines TRBV11-2 with TRBJ2-3; D is ambiguous. Germline V gene sequence: CDR1 SGHAT, CDR2 FQNNGV. V was clipped by 4 bases and J by 3 bases, with 14 bases between them. The CDR3 consists of 15 residues.

This clonotype was observed a few times. The rearrangement uses TRBV7-2 and TRBJ2-1; 9 bases fit TRBD2. The CDR3 covers 13 residues. V trimming: 1 base; J trimming: 10 bases; junction bases outside the gene matches: 2. Germline CDR1 and CDR2: SGHTA and FQGNSA. The CDR3 DNA reads as TGTGCCAGCAGCTTAGGGCTAGCGGGGGAGCAGTTCTTC. It yields the protein CASSLGLAGEQFF. The variable domain in full, with the rest retrieved from reference TRBV7-2 and TRBJ2-1, is GAGVSQSPSNKVTEKGKDVELRCDPISGHTALYWYRQSLGQGLEFLIYFQGNSAPDKSGLPSDRFSAERTGGSVSTLTIQRTQQEDSAVYLCASSLGLAGEQFFGPGTRLTVL.

This clonotype came up many times. The chain links TRBV29-1 to TRBJ2-1; the D gene is possibly TRBD2 (5 bases). Trimming stripped 4 bases from V and 4 bases from J, with 17 bases between. Germline V lookup: CDR1 SQVTM, CDR2 ANQGSEA. This CDR3 comprises 15 residues. The CDR3 sequence is CSVGRGSSAYNEQFF. CDR3 nucleotides: TGCAGCGTTGGAAGAGGAAGTAGCGCGTACAATGAGCAGTTCTTC.

This clonotype was detected ten times or more. This chain links TRBV5-1 with TRBJ1-2; no clear D gene. Per germline, CDR1 SGHRS and CDR2 YFSETQ. This CDR3 is 13 amino acids long. Trimming pared 4 bases from V and 3 bases from J, leaving 10 bases between. CDR3 residues: CASSMDGDYGYTF. DNA of the CDR3: TGCGCCAGCAGCATGGACGGCGACTATGGCTACACCTTC.

This clonotype was seen more than once but under ten times. The J gene is TRBJ2-1, the V gene TRBV12-3 or TRBV12-4; 9 positions match TRBD2. V was pared by 4 bases and J by 6 bases, with 10 bases of the junction left unmatched. The CDR3 totals 16 residues. CDR3 loop: CASSSRGGAHPNEQFF. CDR3 DNA: TGTGCCAGCAGTTCCCGCGGGGGGGCCCACCCCAATGAGCAGTTCTTC.

This clonotype has a count of ten or more. The chain couples TRBV5-1 to TRBJ2-3; D may be TRBD2 (5 bases). Trimming cost V 2 bases and J 2 bases, with 9 bases left between them. Germline V CDR1 and CDR2: SGHRS, YFSETQ. The CDR3 runs 14 residues. The CDR3 region has the DNA TGCGCCAGCAGCTTCCGAGGGCCCACAGATACGCAGTATTTT. Residues: CASSFRGPTDTQYF.

This clonotype showed up just a few times. The DNA for the CDR3 is TGCGCCAGCAGCCAAGAGGGTTTGCCTGAAGCTTTCTTT. Protein sequence: CASSQEGLPEAFF. The J gene is TRBJ1-1, the V gene TRBV4-1; D remains unclear. Germline V gives CDR1 MGHRA, CDR2 YSYEKL. This CDR3 is built from 13 residues. V dropped 0 bases and J dropped 6 bases, with 8 bases sitting between them.

This clonotype was seen at least ten times. The chain recombines TRBV11-2 with TRBJ2-2, with TRBD2 matching over 8 bases. Germline CDR1 and CDR2: SGHAT and FQNNGV. The CDR3 has 15 residues. With V trimmed by 3 bases and J by 7 bases, 7 bases remained unmatched. CDR3 region: CASSFTGTRSGELFF. CDR3 in DNA: TGTGCCAGCAGCTTCACAGGGACTAGAAGCGGGGAGCTGTTTTTT.

This clonotype was seen more than once but under ten times. The V gene is TRBV3-1, the J gene TRBJ2-7, with 8 bases identical to TRBD1. The V gene's germline CDR1 is LGHDT and CDR2 YNNKEL (reference sequence). With 4 bases clipped from V and 4 bases from J, the junction kept 9 bases outside the gene matches. This CDR3 region has 15 residues. CDR3 in amino acids: CASSPADRAQYEQYF. In nucleotides, the CDR3 is TGTGCCAGCAGCCCCGCGGACAGGGCTCAGTACGAGCAGTACTTC.

This clonotype was observed a handful of times. The chain uses TRBV25-1 and TRBJ2-6; TRBD2 is a possible D gene (6 bases). The CDR3 length is 17 residues. Germline CDR1 reads MGHDK; CDR2 reads SYGVNS. V was pared by 4 bases and J by 2 bases, with 15 bases between. CDR3 nucleotide sequence: TGTGCCAGCAGTGTGGTGGAGGGTGATCCTGGGGCCAACGTCCTGACTTTC. It codes for CASSVVEGDPGANVLTF.

This clonotype occurred many times. The chain carries TRBV30 and TRBJ2-2, with 10 bases matching TRBD1. J was trimmed by 9 bases and V by 1 base; bases with no gene match: 8. The CDR3 contains 15 residues. CDR1 is GTSNPN, CDR2 SVGIG, per germline (reference sequence). CDR3 residues: CAWSELGTGDWELFF. For the CDR3, the DNA is TGTGCCTGGAGTGAACTGGGGACAGGGGATTGGGAGCTGTTTTTT.